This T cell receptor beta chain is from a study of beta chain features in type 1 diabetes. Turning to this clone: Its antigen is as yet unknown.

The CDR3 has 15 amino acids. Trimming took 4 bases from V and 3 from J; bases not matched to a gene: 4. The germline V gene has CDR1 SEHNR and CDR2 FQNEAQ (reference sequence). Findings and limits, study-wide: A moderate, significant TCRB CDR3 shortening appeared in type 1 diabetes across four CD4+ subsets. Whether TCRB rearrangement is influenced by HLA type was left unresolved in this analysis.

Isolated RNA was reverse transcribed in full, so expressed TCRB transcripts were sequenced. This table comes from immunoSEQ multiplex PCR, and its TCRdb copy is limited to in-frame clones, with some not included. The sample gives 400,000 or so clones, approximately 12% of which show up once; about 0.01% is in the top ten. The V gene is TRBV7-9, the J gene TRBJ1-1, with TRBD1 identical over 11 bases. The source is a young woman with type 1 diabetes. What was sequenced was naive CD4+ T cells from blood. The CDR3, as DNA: TGTGCCAGCAGCTCCCAGGACAGGGGGCACACTGAAGCTTTCTTT. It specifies CASSSQDRGHTEAFF. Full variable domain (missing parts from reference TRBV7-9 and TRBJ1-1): DTGVSQNPRHKITKRGQNVTFRCDPISEHNRLYWYRQTLGQGPEFLTYFQNEAQLEKSRLLSDRFSAERPKGSFSTLEIQRTEQGDSAMYLCASSSQDRGHTEAFFGQGTRLTVV.